This record covers a single T cell receptor (beta chain). Its antigen is still unknown. This entry belongs to a study of T cell responses to AZD1222 COVID-19 vaccine. Points from the study as a whole: Donors, mostly white British, included more females; clonal diversity was possibly underestimated. Reports say nearly half of spike-specific TCRs go after unmutated variant regions. Spike-specific TCR depth and breadth grew after two AZD1222 doses.

The data were produced by immunoSEQ multiplex PCR, yet TCRdb's version contains in-frame clones alone and is incomplete. The sample records around 130,000 clones, about 82% being singletons. The germline V and J ends were trimmed by 4 bases and 3 bases, with 14 bases remaining between them. The CDR3 has 15 residues. Per the germline V gene, CDR1 is SGHRS and CDR2 is YFSETQ. The genes are TRBV5-1 and TRBJ2-1, with D possibly TRBD1 on 6 matching bases. Specimen: peripheral blood, collected on day 0 of AZD1222 vaccination. This receptor was obtained from an adult in good health. The CDR3 region has the DNA TGCGCCAGCAGCCCAGGGGACACACACTACAATGAGCAGTTCTTC. Its protein is CASSPGDTHYNEQFF.